This T cell receptor (beta chain) was sequenced during a study of cytomegalovirus exposure and HLA in healthy donors. Use of 60 Vbeta and 13 Jbeta primers characterized the PCR. Data came from immunoSEQ multiplex PCR; TCRdb stores just in-frame clones and leaves some out. The sample lists about 94,000 clones, around 8% occurring once. Findings and caveats of the study: Fewer N-insertions than the roughly 670-donor mean were reportedly shown by an Asian-associated ancestry cluster in a later analysis. In an earlier analysis, most TCR beta V segments were productive about 87% or about 30% of the time. Apparent HLA restriction characterized most CMV-associated TCR beta chains in a later analysis.

CDR1 and CDR2 (germline): SGHNT, YYREEE (reference sequence). CDR3 length: 15 amino acids. Trimming took 4 bases from V and 0 from J, leaving 10 bases between them. This clone was seen a handful of times. What it binds is not known. Though probably carrying unrecorded immune exposures, donors were nominally healthy at sampling. The receptor comes from a man aged 45 to 65 in good health and CMV-seronegative. The rearrangement links TRBV5-4 to TRBJ1-4; D might be TRBD1 (6 bases). Sequencing input: PBMCs. This chain's CDR3 is CASSPGHTTNEKLFF. CDR3 nucleotide sequence: TGTGCCAGCAGCCCGGGACATACAACTAATGAAAAACTGTTTTTT. The whole variable domain, filled in from reference TRBV5-4 and TRBJ1-4, reads ETGVTQSPTHLIKTRGQQVTLRCSSQSGHNTVSWYQQALGQGPQFIFQYYREEENGRGNFPPRFSGLQFPNYSSELNVNALELDDSALYLCASSPGHTTNEKLFFGSGTQLSVL.